These 8 T cell receptor beta chains came from one sample sequenced in a study of blood T cell repertoires in COVID-19. Sequencing was performed with immunoSEQ multiplex PCR; in TCRdb, only in-frame clones are kept and a portion is missing. This repertoire shows roughly 20,000 clones, 70% to 90% found once; its top ten account for roughly 31%. Sequenced material: peripheral blood. The receptors here all came from a human donor with active COVID-19. The donor label of this sample is uncertain.

The genes are TRBV27 and TRBJ2-7; D perhaps matches TRBD2 (6 bases). Germline-derived CDR1 and CDR2 are MNHEY and SMNVEV (reference sequence). V lost 6 bases to trimming and J lost 2 bases, with 20 bases between them. This CDR3 has 16 residues. The CDR3 DNA is TGTGCCAGCAGCCAAGGCGGGGTTATAATCCCCTACGAGCAGTACTTC. Amino acid sequence: CASSQGGVIIPYEQYF.

The CDR3 loop is CASSPEGLYGYTF. CDR3 bases: TGTGCCAGCAGTCCAGAGGGCCTCTATGGCTACACCTTC. The chain carries TRBV12-3 or TRBV12-4 and TRBJ1-2; unclear D gene. Trimming removed 5 bases from V and 4 bases from J, with 11 bases in between. CDR3 length equals 13 residues.

The gene calls are TRBV5-6 and TRBJ2-2; 7 bases line up with TRBD1. V was clipped by 5 bases and J by 3 bases; unmatched bases: 4. Per germline, CDR1 SGHDT and CDR2 YYEEEE. This CDR3 spans 14 amino acids. The CDR3 DNA follows: TGTGCCAGCAGGAGGGGGCTAGACACCGGGGAGCTGTTTTTT. As protein: CASRRGLDTGELFF.

This clone came up a few times. V gene TRBV15 combines with J gene TRBJ2-6; the D is unclear. Between the trimmed V and J ends, which lost 0 bases and 4 bases, there was a span of 7 bases. Per germline, CDR1 LNHNV and CDR2 YYDKDF (reference sequence). The CDR3 totals 15 residues. The CDR3 here is CATSRDMRGANVLTF. In DNA form, the CDR3 reads TGTGCCACCAGCAGAGATATGCGAGGGGCCAACGTCCTGACTTTC.

The CDR3 DNA follows: TGTGCCAGCTCGCAGGGACAAAACACTGAAGCTTTCTTT. Its protein is CASSQGQNTEAFF. V gene TRBV18 combines with J gene TRBJ1-1, with D possibly TRBD1 on 6 matching bases. CDR3 length equals 13 residues. CDR1 and CDR2 from the germline V gene are KGHSH and LQKENI. V was shortened by 6 bases and J by 2 bases, with 10 bases between the two germline ends.

This clone was found a few times. The chain joins TRBV28 to TRBJ2-7; 9 bases are shared with TRBD2. The CDR3 is 15 residues long. CDR1 is MDHEN and CDR2 is SYDVKM in the germline V gene. After removal of 6 bases from V and 7 bases from J, the junction contained 13 bases not matched to a gene. CDR3 sequence: CASRDSGRSFKEQYF. CDR3 nucleotides: TGTGCCAGCAGAGATAGCGGGAGATCTTTTAAAGAGCAGTACTTC. Complete variable domain (other parts from reference TRBV28 and TRBJ2-7): DVKVTQSSRYLVKRTGEKVFLECVQDMDHENMFWYRQDPGLGLRLIYFSYDVKMKEKGDIPEGYSVSREKKERFSLILESASTNQTSMYLCASRDSGRSFKEQYFGPGTRLTVT.

The genes are TRBV19 and TRBJ2-7, with TRBD1 matching 7 bases. This CDR3 contains 13 residues. J gave up 6 bases and V 4 bases, and 6 bases lay outside the gene matches. Looked up from germline, CDR1 is LNHDA and CDR2 is SQIVND (reference sequence). The CDR3 bases are TGTGCCAGTAGTACGGGACAGTGGGTCGAGCAGTACTTC. This gives the protein CASSTGQWVEQYF. Full variable domain (rest looked up from reference TRBV19 and TRBJ2-7): DGGITQSPKYLFRKEGQNVTLSCEQNLNHDAMYWYRQDPGQGLRLIYYSQIVNDFQKGDIAEGYSVSREKKESFPLTVTSAQKNPTAFYLCASSTGQWVEQYFGPGTRLTVT.

The CDR3 nucleotides are TGTGCCAGCAGCTTAGACAGCGGAGCCCACAATGAGCAGTTCTTC. Translation: CASSLDSGAHNEQFF. The chain carries TRBV7-2 and TRBJ2-1; tentatively, D is TRBD2 (5 bases). This CDR3 contains 15 residues. CDR1 and CDR2 from the germline V gene are SGHTA and FQGNSA. Trimming stripped 1 base from V and 5 bases from J, with 12 bases between.